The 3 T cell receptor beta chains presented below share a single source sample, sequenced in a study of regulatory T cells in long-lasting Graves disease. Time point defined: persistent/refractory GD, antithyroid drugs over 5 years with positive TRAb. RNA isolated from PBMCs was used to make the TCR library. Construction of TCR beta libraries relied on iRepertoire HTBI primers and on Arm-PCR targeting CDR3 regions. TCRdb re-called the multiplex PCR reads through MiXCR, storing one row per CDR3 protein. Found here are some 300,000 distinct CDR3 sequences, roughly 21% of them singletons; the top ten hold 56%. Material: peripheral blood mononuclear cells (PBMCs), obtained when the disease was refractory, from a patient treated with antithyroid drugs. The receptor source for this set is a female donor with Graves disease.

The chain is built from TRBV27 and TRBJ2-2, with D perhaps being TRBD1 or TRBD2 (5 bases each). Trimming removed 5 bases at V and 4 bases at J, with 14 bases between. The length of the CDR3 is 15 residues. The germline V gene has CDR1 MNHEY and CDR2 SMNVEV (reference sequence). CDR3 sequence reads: CASSPGAIGTGELFF. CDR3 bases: TGTGCCAGCAGTCCCGGGGCGATCGGCACCGGGGAGCTGTTTTTT.

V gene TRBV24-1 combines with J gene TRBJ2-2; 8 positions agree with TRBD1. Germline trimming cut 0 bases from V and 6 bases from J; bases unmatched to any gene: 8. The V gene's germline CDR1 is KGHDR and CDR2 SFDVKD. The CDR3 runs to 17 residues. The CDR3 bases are TGTGCCACCAGTGATTTGTCAGGGGGCCTCTTTCCCGGGGAGCTGTTTTTT. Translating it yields CATSDLSGGLFPGELFF.

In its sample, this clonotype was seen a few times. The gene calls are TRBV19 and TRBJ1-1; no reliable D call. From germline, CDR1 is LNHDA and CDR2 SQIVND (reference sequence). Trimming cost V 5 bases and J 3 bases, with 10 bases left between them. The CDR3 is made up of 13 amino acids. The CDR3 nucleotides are TGTGCCAGTAGTTCAGAGGTGGACACTGAAGCTTTCTTT. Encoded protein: CASSSEVDTEAFF.